The 32 T cell receptor beta chains reported below all come from one sample, sequenced in a study of regulatory T cells in long-lasting Graves disease. Stated time point: newly diagnosed GD, antithyroid drugs for less than 3 months. From PBMCs, RNA was extracted and then used to make the TCR library. For TCR beta, libraries came from iRepertoire HTBI primers and Arm-PCR of CDR3 regions. From the multiplex PCR reads, TCRdb called clonotypes with MiXCR, one entry per CDR3 protein. This table holds some 230,000 distinct CDR3 sequences, roughly 18% found once. The sample here was peripheral blood mononuclear cells (PBMCs), taken at new diagnosis, from a patient treated with antithyroid drugs. The receptors derive from a female donor with Graves disease.

This clonotype has a count of ten or more. The V call is TRBV29-1, the J call TRBJ2-5; D not resolved. Germline V gene sequence: CDR1 SQVTM, CDR2 ANQGSEA. CDR3 length equals 15 residues. Trimming took off 1 base at V and 5 bases at J, with 17 bases between the two ends. CDR3 loop: CSVEGAEPPEETQYF. The CDR3 DNA follows: TGCAGCGTTGAAGGTGCGGAACCCCCTGAGGAGACCCAGTACTTC.

The chain is built from TRBV6-1 and TRBJ1-2; 11 bases fit TRBD1. In germline, CDR1 is MNHNS, CDR2 SASEGT. The V gene end was trimmed by 5 bases and the J gene end by 7 bases; junction bases not matched to a gene: 6. The CDR3 covers 14 residues. CDR3 bases: TGTGCCAGCAGTCGTGGACAGGGGGCGGTTGGCTACACCTTC. Residues: CASSRGQGAVGYTF.

This clonotype was counted many times. V usage is TRBV24-1 and J usage is TRBJ2-1; TRBD2 matches at 7 bases. Germline V gene lookup returns CDR1 KGHDR and CDR2 SFDVKD. V lost 1 base to trimming and J lost 7 bases; unmatched junction nucleotides: 9. The CDR3 extends over 16 amino acids. This chain's CDR3 is CATSDFGGGPGNEQFF. For the CDR3, the DNA is TGTGCCACCAGTGATTTCGGGGGAGGGCCTGGGAATGAGCAGTTCTTC.

This clonotype was recorded a few times. The rearrangement links TRBV4-1 to TRBJ2-7; 7 nucleotides agree with TRBD2. The CDR3 is 17 residues long. Germline CDR1 reads MGHRA; CDR2 reads YSYEKL. With 0 bases clipped from V and 2 bases from J, the junction kept 10 bases outside the gene matches. CDR3 coding DNA: TGCGCCAGCAGCCAAGATCCATGGGGGGGAGGGGCCTACGAGCAGTACTTC. This gives the protein CASSQDPWGGGAYEQYF.

This clonotype was recorded many times. The chain uses TRBV6-5 and TRBJ2-7, with 11 bases matching TRBD1. V trimming: 2 bases; J trimming: 4 bases; junction bases outside the gene matches: 10. The CDR3 contains 17 residues. CDR1 and CDR2 from the germline V gene are MNHEY and SVGAGI. The CDR3 region is CASSYPWTGGAGYEQYF. CDR3 nucleotide sequence: TGTGCCAGCAGTTACCCTTGGACAGGGGGCGCTGGGTACGAGCAGTACTTC.

This clonotype was found many times. The J gene is TRBJ2-3, the V gene TRBV12-5; D call uncertain. Germline CDR1 and CDR2: LGHNT and FRNRAP. This CDR3 has 14 amino acids. V was trimmed by 4 bases and J by 1 base, leaving 9 bases between them. The DNA for the CDR3 is TGTGCTAGTGGTTGGCAGGACGGCACAGATACGCAGTATTTT. Protein sequence: CASGWQDGTDTQYF.

This clonotype was picked up many times. The rearrangement joins TRBV29-1 to TRBJ1-2; the D is unclear. The CDR3 has 10 residues. The V end was cut by 5 bases, the J end by 6 bases, with 7 bases between. From germline, CDR1 is SQVTM and CDR2 ANQGSEA. This CDR3 reads CSVTQDGYTF. The CDR3 region has the DNA TGCAGCGTTACTCAAGATGGCTACACCTTC. Looking up the rest from reference TRBV29-1 and TRBJ1-2 gives the full variable domain: SAVISQKPSRDICQRGTSLTIQCQVDSQVTMMFWYRQQPGQSLTLIATANQGSEATYESGFVIDKFPISRPNLTFSTLTVSNMSPEDSSIYLCSVTQDGYTFGSGTRLTVV.

This sequence joins TRBV20-1 and TRBJ2-7; 12 nucleotides agree with TRBD2. This CDR3 spans 18 amino acids. CDR1 is DFQATT, CDR2 SNEGSKA, per germline (reference sequence). V dropped 2 bases and J dropped 3; count of bases not matched to a gene: 14. CDR3 sequence: CSARPSGRALRSNYEQYF. As DNA, the CDR3 is TGCAGTGCTAGACCTAGCGGGAGGGCCCTGAGATCTAACTACGAGCAGTACTTC.

This clonotype was counted ten times or more. The chain has TRBV7-3 and TRBJ2-6, with 7 nucleotides matching TRBD1. The ends lost 4 bases at V and 2 bases at J; junction bases unmatched: 2. The CDR3 totals 15 residues. Germline CDR1 is SGHTA and CDR2 is FQGTGA. In nucleotides, the CDR3 is TGTGCCAGCAGCTCGGGACAGCCTGGGGCCAACGTCCTGACTTTC. This translates into CASSSGQPGANVLTF.

The genes are TRBV28 and TRBJ2-1, with 13 positions matching TRBD2. The CDR3 consists of 19 residues. Losses at the gene ends were 6 bases for V and 5 bases for J; bases not matched to a gene: 16. Looked up from germline, CDR1 is MDHEN and CDR2 is SYDVKM. The CDR3 sequence is CASRGGLAGDPRVNNEQFF. CDR3 nucleotide sequence: TGTGCCAGCAGGGGCGGACTAGCGGGAGATCCGAGGGTAAACAATGAGCAGTTCTTC.

This clonotype was counted at least ten times. The chain joins TRBV12-3 or TRBV12-4 to TRBJ1-2; D ambiguous. The CDR3 totals 11 residues. V was pared by 1 base and J by 7 bases, with 4 bases between. The CDR3 nucleotides read TGTGCCAGCAGTTTAGGGGGTGGCTACACCTTC. It codes for CASSLGGGYTF.

This clonotype was recorded at least ten times. The CDR3 sequence: CASSFRLNTEAFF. DNA for the CDR3: TGTGCCAGCAGTTTCAGGTTGAACACTGAAGCTTTCTTT. This chain joins TRBV2 and TRBJ1-1; D is undetermined. The germline V gene has CDR1 SNHLY and CDR2 FYNNEI. V was shortened by 5 bases and J by 0 bases, with 7 bases between the two germline ends. This CDR3 comprises 13 residues.

Many counts were recorded for this clonotype. The DNA for the CDR3 is TGTGCCAGCAGTTCTATGGCAGGGGCCATATATTTT. This gives the protein CASSSMAGAIYF. The chain employs TRBV27 and TRBJ1-3; TRBD1 might be the D (6 bases). V lost 4 bases and J 11 bases, leaving 12 bases between the germline ends. There are 12 residues in the CDR3. Germline V CDR1 and CDR2: MNHEY, SMNVEV (reference sequence).

This clonotype occurred many times. The chain is built from TRBV15 and TRBJ2-5; possible D gene TRBD2, 6 bases. From germline, CDR1 is LNHNV and CDR2 YYDKDF (reference sequence). Trimming removed 1 base at V and 1 base at J, with 13 bases between. This CDR3 comprises 16 residues. The CDR3 loop is CATSRAPGSSQETQYF. CDR3 in DNA: TGTGCCACCAGCAGAGCCCCCGGGAGTTCCCAAGAGACCCAGTACTTC.

The chain links TRBV11-2 to TRBJ2-7; 10 positions agree with TRBD1. This CDR3 contains 15 residues. Germline V gene data show CDR1 as SGHAT and CDR2 as FQNNGV. V trimming: 3 bases; J trimming: 2 bases; junction bases outside the gene matches: 4. CDR3 region: CASSLGTGVAYEQYF. In DNA form, the CDR3 reads TGTGCCAGCAGCTTGGGGACAGGGGTGGCCTACGAGCAGTACTTC. Using reference TRBV11-2 and TRBJ2-7 for the parts outside the CDR3, the full variable domain is EAGVAQSPRYKIIEKRQSVAFWCNPISGHATLYWYQQILGQGPKLLIQFQNNGVVDDSQLPKDRFSAERLKGVDSTLKIQPAKLEDSAVYLCASSLGTGVAYEQYFGPGTRLTVT.

This clonotype was picked up a small number of times. The chain has TRBV5-5 and TRBJ2-7; 10 bases align to TRBD1. Germline lookup yields CDR1 SGHKS and CDR2 YYEKEE (reference sequence). The CDR3 contains 16 residues. Unmatched junction bases numbered 10, after V lost 4 bases and J lost 3 bases. In nucleotides, the CDR3 is TGTGCCAGCAGCACCGAGACAGGGGGCGAATTCTACGAGCAGTACTTC. Amino acid sequence: CASSTETGGEFYEQYF.

In its sample, this clonotype was seen many times. This chain joins TRBV19 and TRBJ1-1, with 7 bases identical to TRBD1. Germline CDR1 and CDR2: LNHDA and SQIVND (reference sequence). The CDR3 totals 16 residues. J gave up 0 bases and V 2 bases, and 6 bases lay outside the gene matches. This CDR3 reads CASSIPQGVMNTEAFF. CDR3 sequence (DNA): TGTGCCAGTAGTATACCCCAGGGGGTAATGAACACTGAAGCTTTCTTT.

This clonotype has ten or more counts. The CDR3 DNA reads TGTGCCAGTAGTCTCCTAGCCAAAAACATTCAGTACTTC. This encodes CASSLLAKNIQYF. This chain connects TRBV19 to TRBJ2-4, with no clear D. CDR1 LNHDA and CDR2 SQIVND come from the germline V gene (reference sequence). The CDR3 has 13 amino acids. Trimming pared 5 bases from V and 0 bases from J, leaving 5 bases between.

The V gene is TRBV11-2, the J gene TRBJ1-3; D is ambiguous. Between the trimmed V and J ends, which lost 0 bases and 0 bases, there was a span of 6 bases. The CDR3 extends over 15 amino acids. From germline, CDR1 is SGHAT and CDR2 FQNNGV. The CDR3 loop is CASSLEAFSGNTIYF. CDR3 sequence (DNA): TGTGCCAGCAGCTTAGAAGCCTTCTCTGGAAACACCATATATTTT.

In regard to this clonotype: A read error is likely here: a far larger clone is one base away. This chain uses TRBV5-8 with TRBJ2-7, with D uncertain. Germline CDR1 reads SGHTS; CDR2 reads YDEGEE. The CDR3 spans 14 residues. V lost 2 bases and J 6 bases, leaving 15 bases between the germline ends. In DNA, the CDR3 is TGTGCCAGCAGCTTCCAGCGTCTCGCCTGCGAGCAGTACTTC. As protein: CASSFQRLACEQYF.

In its sample, this clonotype was seen many times. CDR3 sequence: CASSEERQGKLFF. The CDR3 DNA reads TGTGCCAGCAGCGAAGAACGACAGGGGAAACTGTTTTTT. The rearrangement uses TRBV5-4 and TRBJ1-4; 8 bases are shared with TRBD1. J lost 11 bases, V lost 4 bases, and 7 bases had no gene match. This CDR3 is 13 amino acids long. Germline loops: CDR1 SGHNT, CDR2 YYREEE (reference sequence).

V usage is TRBV6-1 and J usage is TRBJ2-2; 14 bases line up with TRBD2. The V gene end was trimmed by 6 bases and the J gene end by 5 bases; junction bases not matched to a gene: 2. CDR3 length: 15 residues. CDR1 MNHNS and CDR2 SASEGT come from the germline V gene. The DNA of the CDR3 is TGTGCCAGCAGCGGACTAGCGGGAGGTACCGGGGAGCTGTTTTTT. Its protein is CASSGLAGGTGELFF.

Many counts were recorded for this clonotype. The chain employs TRBV20-1 and TRBJ2-1; D not certain. The germline gives CDR1 DFQATT, CDR2 SNEGSKA (reference sequence). Trimming took 0 bases from V and 0 from J, leaving 9 bases between them. This CDR3 region has 15 residues. CDR3 DNA: TGCAGTGCTAGAGATCCTCCGAGCTCCTACAATGAGCAGTTCTTC. Translation gives CSARDPPSSYNEQFF.

Ten or more counts support this clonotype. The rearrangement links TRBV7-3 to TRBJ2-3; 11 bases fit TRBD2. The V segment lost 6 bases and the J segment 3 bases; nucleotides outside the gene matches: 5. Germline values: CDR1 SGHTA, CDR2 FQGTGA. The CDR3 runs to 15 residues. CDR3 coding DNA: TGTGCCAGCAGTATAGCGGGAGGGAGAACAGATACGCAGTATTTT. Its protein product is CASSIAGGRTDTQYF.

This clonotype was detected many times. The J gene is TRBJ1-1, the V gene TRBV10-2; perhaps TRBD1 as D (5 bases). The CDR3 runs 15 residues. The germline CDR1 and CDR2 sequences are WSHSY and SAAADI. Between the trimmed V and J ends, which lost 2 bases and 0 bases, there was a span of 10 bases. This chain's CDR3 is CASSEPGRMNTEAFF. CDR3 coding DNA: TGCGCCAGCAGTGAGCCGGGACGGATGAACACTGAAGCTTTCTTT.

This clonotype showed up many times. The CDR3 nucleotides are TGTGCCAGCAGCTTGGCCCCGACCGGGGAGCTGTTTTTT. It encodes CASSLAPTGELFF. The V and J genes are TRBV5-5 and TRBJ2-2; D is ambiguous. Germline V gene data show CDR1 as SGHKS and CDR2 as YYEKEE (reference sequence). The CDR3 is 13 amino acids. Trimming pared 0 bases from V and 5 bases from J, leaving 5 bases between.

The chain has TRBV5-1 and TRBJ1-5; D remains ambiguous. The CDR3 spans 14 residues. Trimming took off 1 base at V and 3 bases at J, with 8 bases between the two ends. Germline CDR1 reads SGHRS; CDR2 reads YFSETQ. The CDR3 loop reads CASSLNGPNQPQHF. The DNA of the CDR3 is TGCGCCAGCAGCTTGAACGGACCCAATCAGCCCCAGCATTTT. The variable domain in full, with the rest retrieved from reference TRBV5-1 and TRBJ1-5, is KAGVTQTPRYLIKTRGQQVTLSCSPISGHRSVSWYQQTPGQGLQFLFEYFSETQRNKGNFPGRFSGRQFSNSRSEMNVSTLELGDSALYLCASSLNGPNQPQHFGDGTRLSIL.

This clonotype occurred many times. The genes are TRBV7-9 and TRBJ2-1; 7 nucleotides align to TRBD2. J was trimmed by 6 bases and V by 4 bases; bases with no gene match: 9. The CDR3 is made up of 15 amino acids. The germline gives CDR1 SEHNR, CDR2 FQNEAQ (reference sequence). The CDR3 loop reads CASSSGLPVSNEQFF. The CDR3 region has the DNA TGTGCCAGCAGCTCGGGACTACCGGTGAGCAATGAGCAGTTCTTC.

The table lists this clonotype with many counts. The chain uses TRBV28 and TRBJ2-1; D may match TRBD1 or TRBD2 (5 bases each). The V gene lost 4 bases and the J gene lost 16 bases, with 20 bases spanning the gap. Germline V gene data show CDR1 as MDHEN and CDR2 as SYDVKM. The CDR3 is made up of 13 amino acids. CDR3 in amino acids: CASSSNTGTAFFF. CDR3 bases: TGTGCCAGCAGTTCTAATACCGGGACGGCGTTTTTCTTC.

The table lists this clonotype with many counts. This chain uses TRBV25-1 with TRBJ1-6; the match to TRBD1 covers 7 bases. The CDR3 sequence is 16 residues long. Per germline, CDR1 MGHDK and CDR2 SYGVNS. V lost 4 bases and J lost 8; bases outside the gene matches: 11. CDR3 DNA sequence: TGTGCCAGCAGTGCTCCACAGGGGCTATATCATTCACCCCTCCACTTT. This gives the protein CASSAPQGLYHSPLHF.

This clonotype was recorded many times. The chain couples TRBV7-2 to TRBJ2-2, with D tentatively TRBD1 (6 bases). Trimming removed 3 bases at V and 2 bases at J, with 7 bases between. CDR3 length equals 14 residues. The germline V gene encodes CDR1 SGHTA and CDR2 FQGNSA. The CDR3 loop reads CASSLGQNTGELFF. DNA of the CDR3: TGTGCCAGCAGCTTGGGACAAAACACCGGGGAGCTGTTTTTT.

This clonotype appeared many times. This chain joins TRBV20-1 and TRBJ1-2, with 9 bases that match TRBD1. This CDR3 spans 13 amino acids. Germline-derived CDR1 and CDR2 are DFQATT and SNEGSKA (reference sequence). V shed 5 bases, J shed 4 bases, and the junction held 5 bases outside the gene matches. The CDR3 protein is CSAHLGQGYGYTF. The CDR3 nucleotides read TGCAGTGCTCATTTGGGACAGGGCTATGGCTACACCTTC.